The 3 T cell receptor beta chains listed next were all sequenced from one sample in a study of cytomegalovirus exposure and HLA in healthy donors. TCRdb's copy holds only in-frame clones and misses some; the assay was immunoSEQ multiplex PCR. This repertoire shows 150,000 to 200,000 clones, about three quarters found once; its top ten account for 1% to 1.5%. Sequencing was carried out using PBMCs. Receptors originate from a woman aged 30 to 39 in good health and CMV-seronegative.

This chain's CDR3 is CASSPRDRGEQFF. DNA of the CDR3: TGTGCCAGCAGCCCCCGGGACAGGGGTGAGCAGTTCTTC. This rearrangement joins TRBV5-4 to TRBJ2-1, with 10 bases matching TRBD1. J was trimmed by 9 bases and V by 4 bases; bases with no gene match: 4. This CDR3 is 13 amino acids long. CDR1 and CDR2 (germline): SGHNT, YYREEE (reference sequence).

The J gene is TRBJ1-1, the V gene TRBV4-1; weak D call: TRBD1 (6 bases). Germline V CDR1 and CDR2: MGHRA, YSYEKL. The CDR3 has 16 amino acids. V was cut by 4 bases and J by 1 base, with 16 bases left in between. This chain's CDR3 is CASSLFGGFTNTEAFF. The CDR3, as DNA: TGCGCCAGCAGCCTCTTTGGGGGCTTTACGAACACTGAAGCTTTCTTT.

J is TRBJ1-1 and V is TRBV5-1; TRBD1 is a possible D gene (6 bases). Germline V gene data show CDR1 as SGHRS and CDR2 as YFSETQ. Trimming pared 4 bases from V and 1 base from J, leaving 14 bases between. There are 15 residues in the CDR3. CDR3 loop: CASSPRGQTNTEAFF. In nucleotides, the CDR3 is TGCGCCAGCAGCCCCCGGGGACAAACGAACACTGAAGCTTTCTTT.